Described below is a single TCR beta chain sequence and its context. The protocol was immunoSEQ multiplex PCR, while the TCRdb copy is restricted to in-frame clones and leaves out a portion. The sample lists some 190,000 clones, around 88% occurring once. The record originates from a study of Ad26.COV2.S vaccination and SARS-CoV-2 variants. This receptor was taken from a human donor who had recovered from COVID-19. The source material was peripheral blood, sampled after recovery from COVID-19.

CDR3 nucleotide sequence: TGTGCCAGCAGCTCGACCGTAGCGGCCGGGGAGCTGTTTTTT. It yields the protein CASSSTVAAGELFF. This chain joins TRBV7-9 and TRBJ2-2; D is possibly TRBD2 (6 bases). V was trimmed by 4 bases and J by 6 bases, leaving 12 bases between them. The CDR3 spans 14 residues. Germline CDR1 is SEHNR and CDR2 is FQNEAQ (reference sequence).